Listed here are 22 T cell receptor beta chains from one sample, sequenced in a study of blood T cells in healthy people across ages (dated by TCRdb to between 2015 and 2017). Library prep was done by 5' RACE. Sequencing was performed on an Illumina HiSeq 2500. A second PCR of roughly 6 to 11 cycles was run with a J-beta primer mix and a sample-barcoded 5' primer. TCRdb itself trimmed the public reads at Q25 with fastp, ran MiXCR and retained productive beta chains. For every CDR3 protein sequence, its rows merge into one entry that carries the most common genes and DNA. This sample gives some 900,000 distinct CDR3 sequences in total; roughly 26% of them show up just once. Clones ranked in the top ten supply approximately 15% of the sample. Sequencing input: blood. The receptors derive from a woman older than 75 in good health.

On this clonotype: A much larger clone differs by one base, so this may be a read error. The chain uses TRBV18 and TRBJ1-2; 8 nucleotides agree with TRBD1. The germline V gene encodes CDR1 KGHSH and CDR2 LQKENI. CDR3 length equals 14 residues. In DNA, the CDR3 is TGTGCCAGCGCACCGGGACAGGCCAGCTATGGCTACACCTTC. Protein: CASAPGQASYGYTF.

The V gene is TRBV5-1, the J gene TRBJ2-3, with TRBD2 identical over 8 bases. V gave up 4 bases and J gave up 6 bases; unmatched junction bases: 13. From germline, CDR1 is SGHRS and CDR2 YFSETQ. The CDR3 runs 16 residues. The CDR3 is CASSGGASGRRDTQYF. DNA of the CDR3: TGCGCCAGCAGCGGCGGGGCTAGCGGGCGGAGGGATACGCAGTATTTT.

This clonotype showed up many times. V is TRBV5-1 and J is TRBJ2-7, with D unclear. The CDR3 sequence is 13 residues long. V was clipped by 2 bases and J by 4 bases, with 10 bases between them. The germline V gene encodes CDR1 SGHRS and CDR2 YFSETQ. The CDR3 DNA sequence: TGCGCCAGCAGCTTTCCCAACGCTTACGAGCAGTACTTC. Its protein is CASSFPNAYEQYF.

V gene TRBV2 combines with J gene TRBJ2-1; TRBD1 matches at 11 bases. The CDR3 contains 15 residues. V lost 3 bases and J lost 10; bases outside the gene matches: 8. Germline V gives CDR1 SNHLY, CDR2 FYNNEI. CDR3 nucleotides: TGTGCCAGCAGTGACGGGACAGGGGGAAGCTGGGAGCAGTTCTTC. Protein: CASSDGTGGSWEQFF.

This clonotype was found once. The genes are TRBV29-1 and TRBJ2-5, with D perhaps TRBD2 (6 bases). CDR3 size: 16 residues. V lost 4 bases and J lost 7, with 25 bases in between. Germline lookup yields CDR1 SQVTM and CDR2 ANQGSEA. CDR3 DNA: TGCAGCGTTGTGTTACTAGCTGTCGACCTCGCAGGGACCCAGTACTTC. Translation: CSVVLLAVDLAGTQYF. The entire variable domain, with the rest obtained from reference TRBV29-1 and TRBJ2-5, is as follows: SAVISQKPSRDICQRGTSLTIQCQVDSQVTMMFWYRQQPGQSLTLIATANQGSEATYESGFVIDKFPISRPNLTFSTLTVSNMSPEDSSIYLCSVVLLAVDLAGTQYFGPGTRLLVL.

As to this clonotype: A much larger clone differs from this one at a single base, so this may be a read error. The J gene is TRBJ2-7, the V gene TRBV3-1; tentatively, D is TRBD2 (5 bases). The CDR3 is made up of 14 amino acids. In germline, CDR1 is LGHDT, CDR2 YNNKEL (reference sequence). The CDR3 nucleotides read TGTGCCAGCAGCCAAAGTGAGGGCTCCTACGAGCGGTACTTC. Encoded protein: CASSQSEGSYERYF.

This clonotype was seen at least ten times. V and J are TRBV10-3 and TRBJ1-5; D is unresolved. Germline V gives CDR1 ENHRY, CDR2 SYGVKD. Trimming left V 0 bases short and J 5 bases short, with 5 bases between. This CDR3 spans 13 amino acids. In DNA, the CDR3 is TGTGCCATCAGTGAGTCGGCGGATCAGCCCCAGCATTTT. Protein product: CAISESADQPQHF.

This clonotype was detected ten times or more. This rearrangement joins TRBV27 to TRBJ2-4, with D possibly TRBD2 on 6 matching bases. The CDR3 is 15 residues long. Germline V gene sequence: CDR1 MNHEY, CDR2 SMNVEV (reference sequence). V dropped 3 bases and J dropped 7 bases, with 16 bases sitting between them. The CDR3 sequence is CASSLAPGLANIQYF. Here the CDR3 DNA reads TGTGCCAGCAGTTTGGCTCCAGGGCTAGCGAACATTCAGTACTTC.

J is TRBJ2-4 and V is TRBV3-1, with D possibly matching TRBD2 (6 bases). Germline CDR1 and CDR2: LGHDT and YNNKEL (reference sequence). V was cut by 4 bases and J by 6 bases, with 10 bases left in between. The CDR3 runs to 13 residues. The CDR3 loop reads CASSPEGPNIQYF. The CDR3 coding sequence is TGTGCCAGCAGCCCGGAGGGGCCAAACATTCAGTACTTC.

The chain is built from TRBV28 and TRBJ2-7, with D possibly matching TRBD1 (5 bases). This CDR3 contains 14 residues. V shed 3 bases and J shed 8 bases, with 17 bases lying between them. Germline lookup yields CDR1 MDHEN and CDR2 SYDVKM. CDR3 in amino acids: CASSFDSVSRKQYF. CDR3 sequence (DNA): TGTGCCAGCAGTTTCGACAGTGTAAGCCGCAAGCAGTACTTC.

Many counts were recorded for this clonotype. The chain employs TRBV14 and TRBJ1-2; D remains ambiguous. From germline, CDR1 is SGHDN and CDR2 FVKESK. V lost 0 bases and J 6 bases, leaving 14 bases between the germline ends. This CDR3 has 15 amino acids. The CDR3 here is CASSQDLYPDHGYTF. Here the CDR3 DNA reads TGTGCCAGCAGCCAAGATCTCTACCCGGACCATGGCTACACCTTC. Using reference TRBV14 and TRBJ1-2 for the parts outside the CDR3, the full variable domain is EAGVTQFPSHSVIEKGQTVTLRCDPISGHDNLYWYRRVMGKEIKFLLHFVKESKQDESGMPNNRFLAERTGGTYSTLKVQPAELEDSGVYFCASSQDLYPDHGYTFGSGTRLTVV.

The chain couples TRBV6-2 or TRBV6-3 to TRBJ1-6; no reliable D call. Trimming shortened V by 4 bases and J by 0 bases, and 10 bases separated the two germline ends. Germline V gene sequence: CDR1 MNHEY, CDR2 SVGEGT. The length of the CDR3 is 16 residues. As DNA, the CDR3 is TGTGCCAGCAGTTTTTTACCGATCTCCTATAATTCACCCCTCCACTTT. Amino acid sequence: CASSFLPISYNSPLHF.

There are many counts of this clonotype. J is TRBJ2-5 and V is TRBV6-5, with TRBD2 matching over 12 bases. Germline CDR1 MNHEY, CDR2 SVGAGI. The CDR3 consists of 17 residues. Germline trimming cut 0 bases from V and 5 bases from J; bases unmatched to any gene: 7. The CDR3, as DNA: TGTGCCAGCAGTTACTCTTCGACTAGCGGGGGAGTGGAGACCCAGTACTTC. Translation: CASSYSSTSGGVETQYF.

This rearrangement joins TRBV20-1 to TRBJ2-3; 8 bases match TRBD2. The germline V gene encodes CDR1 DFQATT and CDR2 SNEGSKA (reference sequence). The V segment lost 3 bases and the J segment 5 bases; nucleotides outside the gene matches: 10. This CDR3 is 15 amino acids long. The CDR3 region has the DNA TGCAGTGCTAGTGTGTACGGGGGGGCCAGAGATACGCAGTATTTT. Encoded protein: CSASVYGGARDTQYF.

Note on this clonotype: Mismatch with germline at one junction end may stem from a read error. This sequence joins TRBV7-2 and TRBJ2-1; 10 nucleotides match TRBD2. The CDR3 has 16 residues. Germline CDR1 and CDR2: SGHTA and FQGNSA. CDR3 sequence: CASSLELAGPYSEQFF. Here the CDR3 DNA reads TGTGCCAGCAGCTTAGAACTAGCGGGGCCCTACAGTGAGCAGTTCTTC.

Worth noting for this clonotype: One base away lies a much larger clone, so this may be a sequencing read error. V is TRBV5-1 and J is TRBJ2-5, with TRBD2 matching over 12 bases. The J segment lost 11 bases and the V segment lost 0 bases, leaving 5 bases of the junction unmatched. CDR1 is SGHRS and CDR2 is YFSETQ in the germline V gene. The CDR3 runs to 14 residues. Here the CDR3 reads CASSLVLAGGEQYF. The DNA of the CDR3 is TGCGCCAGCAGCTTGGTACTAGCGGGGGGTGAGCAGTACTTC.

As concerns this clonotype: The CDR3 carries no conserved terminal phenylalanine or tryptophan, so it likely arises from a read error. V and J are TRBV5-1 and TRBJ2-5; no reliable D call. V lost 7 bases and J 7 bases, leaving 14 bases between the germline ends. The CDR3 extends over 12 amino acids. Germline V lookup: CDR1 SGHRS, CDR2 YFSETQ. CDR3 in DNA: TGCGCCAGCGCGCAGCTGACCGGGACCCAGTACCTC. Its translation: CASAQLTGTQYL.

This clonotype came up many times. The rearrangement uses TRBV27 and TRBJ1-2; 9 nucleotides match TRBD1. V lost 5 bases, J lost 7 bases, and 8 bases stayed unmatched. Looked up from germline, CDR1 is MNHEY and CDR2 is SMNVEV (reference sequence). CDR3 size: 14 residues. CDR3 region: CASSPGTGRSGYTF. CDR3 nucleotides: TGTGCCAGCAGTCCCGGGACAGGGAGGAGTGGCTACACCTTC.

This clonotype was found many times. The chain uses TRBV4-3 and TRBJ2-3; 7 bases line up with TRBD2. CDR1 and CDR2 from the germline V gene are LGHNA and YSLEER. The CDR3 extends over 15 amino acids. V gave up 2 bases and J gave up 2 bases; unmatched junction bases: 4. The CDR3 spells CASSQQGTTTDTQYF. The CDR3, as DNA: TGCGCCAGCAGCCAACAAGGGACTACCACAGATACGCAGTATTTT.

CDR3 loop: CATSDPTGCYGYTF. The CDR3 bases are TGTGCCACCAGTGATCCGACAGGGTGCTATGGCTACACCTTC. V gene TRBV24-1 combines with J gene TRBJ1-2, with 7 bases aligning to TRBD1. The trim removed 3 bases at V and 4 bases at J, leaving 4 bases unmatched. Germline CDR1 is KGHDR and CDR2 is SFDVKD. This CDR3 is built from 14 residues.

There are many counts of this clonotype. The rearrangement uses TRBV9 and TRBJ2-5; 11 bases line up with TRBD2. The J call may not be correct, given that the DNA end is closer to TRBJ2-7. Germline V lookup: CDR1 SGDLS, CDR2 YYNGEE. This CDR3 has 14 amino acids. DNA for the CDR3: TGTGCCAGCAGCGCACTAGCGGGGGAGTCCGAGCAGTACTTC. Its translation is CASSALAGESEQYF.

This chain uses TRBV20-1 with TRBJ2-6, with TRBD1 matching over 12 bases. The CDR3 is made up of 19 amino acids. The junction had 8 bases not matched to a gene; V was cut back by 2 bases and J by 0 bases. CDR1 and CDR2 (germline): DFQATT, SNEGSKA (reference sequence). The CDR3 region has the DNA TGCAGTGCTAGAATCCGGGACAGGGGGCCTGGCTCTGGGGCCAACGTCCTGACTTTC. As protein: CSARIRDRGPGSGANVLTF.